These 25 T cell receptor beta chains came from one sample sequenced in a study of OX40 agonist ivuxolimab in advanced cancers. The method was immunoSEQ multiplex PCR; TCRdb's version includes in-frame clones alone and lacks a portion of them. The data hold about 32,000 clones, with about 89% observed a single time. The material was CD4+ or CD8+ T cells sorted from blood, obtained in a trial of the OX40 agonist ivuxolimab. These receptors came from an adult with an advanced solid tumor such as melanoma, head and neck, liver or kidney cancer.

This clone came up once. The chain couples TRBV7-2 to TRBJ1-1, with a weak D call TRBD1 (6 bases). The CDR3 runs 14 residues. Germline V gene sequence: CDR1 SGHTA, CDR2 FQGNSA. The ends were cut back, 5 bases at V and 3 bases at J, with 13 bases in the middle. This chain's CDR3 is CASSVTGYYTEAFF. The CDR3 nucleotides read TGTGCCAGCAGCGTCACAGGGTATTACACTGAAGCTTTCTTT.

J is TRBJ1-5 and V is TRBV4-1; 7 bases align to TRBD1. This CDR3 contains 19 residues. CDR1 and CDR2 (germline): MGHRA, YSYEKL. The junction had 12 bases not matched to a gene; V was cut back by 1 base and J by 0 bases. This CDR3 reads CASSQVLTGTDYSNQPQHF. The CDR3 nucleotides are TGCGCCAGCAGCCAAGTGTTGACCGGGACAGACTATAGCAATCAGCCCCAGCATTTT.

The CDR3 here is CASSSRSSTGELFF. The CDR3 coding sequence is TGTGCCAGTAGTAGCCGGAGTTCCACCGGGGAGCTGTTTTTT. The J gene is TRBJ2-2, the V gene TRBV19, with D unresolved. Trimming removed 4 bases from V and 4 bases from J, with 10 bases in between. The CDR3 loop spans 14 amino acids. Germline V lookup: CDR1 LNHDA, CDR2 SQIVND (reference sequence).

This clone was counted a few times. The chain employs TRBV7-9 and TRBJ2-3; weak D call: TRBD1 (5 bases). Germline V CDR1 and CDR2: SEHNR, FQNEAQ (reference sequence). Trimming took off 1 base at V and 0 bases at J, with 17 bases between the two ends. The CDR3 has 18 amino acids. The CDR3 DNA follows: TGTGCCAGCAGCTTAGAAGGGGCGGTCACCACTAGCACAGATACGCAGTATTTT. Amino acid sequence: CASSLEGAVTTSTDTQYF.

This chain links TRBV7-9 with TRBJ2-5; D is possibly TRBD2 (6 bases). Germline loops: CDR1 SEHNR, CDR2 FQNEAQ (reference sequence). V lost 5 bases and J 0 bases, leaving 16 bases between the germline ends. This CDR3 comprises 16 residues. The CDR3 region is CASSDQDYPYQETQYF. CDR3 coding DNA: TGTGCCAGCAGCGATCAGGACTACCCGTACCAAGAGACCCAGTACTTC.

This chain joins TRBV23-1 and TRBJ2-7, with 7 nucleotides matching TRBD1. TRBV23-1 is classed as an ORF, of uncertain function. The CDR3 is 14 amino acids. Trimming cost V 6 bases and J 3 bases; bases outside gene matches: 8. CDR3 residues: CASRTGMVLYEQYV. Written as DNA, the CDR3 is TGCGCCAGCAGGACAGGGATGGTCCTCTACGAGCAGTACGTC.

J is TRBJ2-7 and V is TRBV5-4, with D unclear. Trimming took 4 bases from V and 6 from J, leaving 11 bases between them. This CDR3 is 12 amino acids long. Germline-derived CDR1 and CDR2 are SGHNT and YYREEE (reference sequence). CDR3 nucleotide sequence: TGTGCCAGCAGCGGCAGACCCCCCGAGCAGTACTTC. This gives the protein CASSGRPPEQYF.

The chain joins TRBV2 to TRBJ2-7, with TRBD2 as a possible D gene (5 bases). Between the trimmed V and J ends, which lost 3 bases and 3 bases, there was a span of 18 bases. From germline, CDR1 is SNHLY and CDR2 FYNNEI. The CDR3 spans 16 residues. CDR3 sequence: CASSDVRGSDNYEQYV. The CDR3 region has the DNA TGTGCCAGCAGTGACGTTAGAGGGAGTGATAACTACGAGCAGTACGTC.

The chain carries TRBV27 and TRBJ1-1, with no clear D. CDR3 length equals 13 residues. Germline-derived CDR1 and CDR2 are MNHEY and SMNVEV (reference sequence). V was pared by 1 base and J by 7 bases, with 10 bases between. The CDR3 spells CASSLLVSHEAFF. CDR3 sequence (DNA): TGTGCCAGCAGTTTATTGGTTTCCCATGAAGCTTTCTTT.

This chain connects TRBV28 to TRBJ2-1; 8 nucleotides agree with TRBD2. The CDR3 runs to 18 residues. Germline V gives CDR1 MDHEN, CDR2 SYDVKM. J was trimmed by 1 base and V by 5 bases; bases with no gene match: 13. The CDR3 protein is CASSLYPPGTRSYNEQFF. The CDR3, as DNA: TGTGCCAGCAGTCTCTATCCACCGGGGACTAGGTCCTACAATGAGCAGTTCTTC.

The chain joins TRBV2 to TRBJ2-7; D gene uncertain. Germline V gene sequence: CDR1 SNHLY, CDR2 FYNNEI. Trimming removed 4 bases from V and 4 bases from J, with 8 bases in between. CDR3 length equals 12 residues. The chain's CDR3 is CASSAMEYEQYV. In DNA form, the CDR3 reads TGTGCCAGCAGTGCGATGGAATACGAGCAGTACGTC.

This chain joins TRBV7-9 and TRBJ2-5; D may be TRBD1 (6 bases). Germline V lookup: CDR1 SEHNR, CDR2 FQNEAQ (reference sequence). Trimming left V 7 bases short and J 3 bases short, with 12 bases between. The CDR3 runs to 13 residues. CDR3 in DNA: TGTGCCAGCACCTCGGCAGGGGAAGAGACCCAGTACTTC. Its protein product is CASTSAGEETQYF.

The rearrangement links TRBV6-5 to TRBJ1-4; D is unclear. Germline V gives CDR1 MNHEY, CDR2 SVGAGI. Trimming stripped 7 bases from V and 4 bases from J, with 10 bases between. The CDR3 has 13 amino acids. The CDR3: CASTGGFNEKLFF. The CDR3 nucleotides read TGTGCCAGCACTGGCGGGTTTAATGAAAAACTGTTTTTT.

The CDR3 region has the DNA TGTGCCAGCAGCCGGAGGGACCGGGATGGCTACACCTTC. It yields the protein CASSRRDRDGYTF. The J gene is TRBJ1-2, the V gene TRBV21-1. TRBV21-1 is labeled a pseudogene. The CDR3 consists of 13 residues.

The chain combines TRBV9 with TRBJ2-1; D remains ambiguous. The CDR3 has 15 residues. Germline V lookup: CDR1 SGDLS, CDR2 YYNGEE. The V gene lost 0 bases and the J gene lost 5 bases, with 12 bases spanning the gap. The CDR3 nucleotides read TGTGCCAGCAGCGTAGCCGGTCGGTGGGACAATGAGCAGTTCTTC. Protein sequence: CASSVAGRWDNEQFF. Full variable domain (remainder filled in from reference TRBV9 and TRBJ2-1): DSGVTQTPKHLITATGQRVTLRCSPRSGDLSVYWYQQSLDQGLQFLIQYYNGEERAKGNILERFSAQQFPDLHSELNLSSLELGDSALYFCASSVAGRWDNEQFFGPGTRLTVL.

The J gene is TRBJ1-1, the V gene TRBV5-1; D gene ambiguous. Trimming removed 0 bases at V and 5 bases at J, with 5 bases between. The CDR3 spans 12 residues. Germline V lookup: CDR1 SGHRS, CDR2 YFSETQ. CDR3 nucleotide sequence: TGCGCCAGCAGCTTGGCGCAAACTGAAGCTTTCTTT. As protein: CASSLAQTEAFF.

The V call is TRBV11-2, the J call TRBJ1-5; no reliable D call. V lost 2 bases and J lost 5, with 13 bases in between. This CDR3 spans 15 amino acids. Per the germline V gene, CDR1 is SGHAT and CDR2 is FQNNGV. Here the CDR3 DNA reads TGTGCCAGCAGCTTATTCTTCGGTCCAGATCAGCCCCAGCATTTT. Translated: CASSLFFGPDQPQHF.

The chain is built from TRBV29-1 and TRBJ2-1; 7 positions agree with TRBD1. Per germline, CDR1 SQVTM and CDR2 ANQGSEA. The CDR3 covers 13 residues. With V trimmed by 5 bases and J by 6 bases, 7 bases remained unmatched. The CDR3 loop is CSVKGTEGNEQFF. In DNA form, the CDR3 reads TGCAGCGTTAAGGGGACAGAGGGCAATGAGCAGTTCTTC.

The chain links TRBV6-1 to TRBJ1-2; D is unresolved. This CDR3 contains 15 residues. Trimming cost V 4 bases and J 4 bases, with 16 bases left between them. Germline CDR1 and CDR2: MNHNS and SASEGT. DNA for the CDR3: TGTGCCAGCAGTGGGGAGTTTGACACCGGCTATGGCTACACCTTC. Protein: CASSGEFDTGYGYTF.

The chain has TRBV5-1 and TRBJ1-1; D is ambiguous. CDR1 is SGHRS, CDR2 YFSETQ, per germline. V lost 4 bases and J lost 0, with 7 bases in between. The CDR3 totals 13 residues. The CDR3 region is CASSLKLNTEAFF. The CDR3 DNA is TGCGCCAGCAGCCTCAAGTTGAACACTGAAGCTTTCTTT.

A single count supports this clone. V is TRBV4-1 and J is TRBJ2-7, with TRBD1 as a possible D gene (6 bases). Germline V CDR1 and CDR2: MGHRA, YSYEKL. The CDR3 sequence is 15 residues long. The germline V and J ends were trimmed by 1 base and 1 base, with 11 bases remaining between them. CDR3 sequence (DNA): TGCGCCAGCAGCCAAGTAACAGGGCTTTCCTACGAGCAGTACTTC. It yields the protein CASSQVTGLSYEQYF.

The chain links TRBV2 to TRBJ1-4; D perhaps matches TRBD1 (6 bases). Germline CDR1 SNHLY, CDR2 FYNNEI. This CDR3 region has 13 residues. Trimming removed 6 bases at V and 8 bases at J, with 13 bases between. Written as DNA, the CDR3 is TGTGCCAGCAGAGCAGGGGTTGGAGAAAAACTGTTTTTT. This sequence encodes CASRAGVGEKLFF.

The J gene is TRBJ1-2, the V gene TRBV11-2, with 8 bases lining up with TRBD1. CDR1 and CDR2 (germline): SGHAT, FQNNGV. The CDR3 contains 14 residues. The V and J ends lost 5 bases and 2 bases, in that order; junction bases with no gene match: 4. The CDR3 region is CASSLGQGNYGYTF. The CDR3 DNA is TGTGCCAGCAGCCTCGGACAGGGCAACTATGGCTACACCTTC.

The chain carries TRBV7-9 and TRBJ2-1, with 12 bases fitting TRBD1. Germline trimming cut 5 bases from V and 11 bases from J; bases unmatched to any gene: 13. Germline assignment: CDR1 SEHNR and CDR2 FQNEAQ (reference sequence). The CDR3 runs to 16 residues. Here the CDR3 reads CASSPTGTGGLRKQFF. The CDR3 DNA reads TGTGCCAGCAGCCCGACCGGGACAGGGGGCTTAAGGAAGCAGTTCTTC. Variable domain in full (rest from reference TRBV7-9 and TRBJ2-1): DTGVSQNPRHKITKRGQNVTFRCDPISEHNRLYWYRQTLGQGPEFLTYFQNEAQLEKSRLLSDRFSAERPKGSFSTLEIQRTEQGDSAMYLCASSPTGTGGLRKQFFGPGTRLTVL.

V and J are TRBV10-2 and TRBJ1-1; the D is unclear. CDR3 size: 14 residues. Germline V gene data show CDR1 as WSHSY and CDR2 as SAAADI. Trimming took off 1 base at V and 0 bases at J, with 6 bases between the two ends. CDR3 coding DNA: TGCGCCAGCAGTGAGTGGTCAATGAACACTGAAGCTTTCTTT. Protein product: CASSEWSMNTEAFF.